The rows below give T cell receptor beta chains drawn from one sample of a study of cytomegalovirus exposure and HLA in healthy donors. The data were produced by immunoSEQ multiplex PCR, yet TCRdb's version contains in-frame clones alone and is incomplete. The sample lists about 190,000 clones, over 70% occurring once. The specimen was PBMCs. All receptors come from a woman in her 30s in good health and CMV-seropositive. Both conserved end residues are part of each CDR3. Fields, in order: J gene, V gene, clone size, D gene, CDR3 protein, CDR3 DNA. The D gene is left open where the match is weak. Expanded clones get a size class; other rows say once, few or many, or leave the size out.

J gene: TRBJ2-7; V gene: TRBV11-1; clone size: once; D gene: NA; CDR3 protein: CASSLLGSSYEQYF; CDR3 DNA: TGTGCCAGCAGCTTACTAGGGAGCTCCTACGAGCAGTACTTC
J gene: TRBJ2-3; V gene: TRBV5-1; clone size: NA; D gene: TRBD1; CDR3 protein: CASSPGQGNLDTQYF; CDR3 DNA: TGCGCCAGCAGCCCAGGACAGGGTAACTTAGATACGCAGTATTTT
J gene: TRBJ1-3; V gene: TRBV7-6; clone size: NA; D gene: NA; CDR3 protein: CASSRDLGSGNTIYF; CDR3 DNA: TGTGCCAGCAGCCGGGACTTGGGCTCTGGAAACACCATATATTTT
J gene: TRBJ1-2; V gene: TRBV5-8; clone size: NA; D gene: NA; CDR3 protein: CASSFIRFGGNYGYTF; CDR3 DNA: TGTGCCAGCAGCTTCATAAGGTTCGGGGGTAACTATGGCTACACCTTC
J gene: TRBJ1-1; V gene: TRBV6-6; clone size: NA; D gene: NA; CDR3 protein: CASSYSRGYTEAFF; CDR3 DNA: TGTGCCAGCAGTTACTCGAGAGGGTACACTGAAGCTTTCTTT
J gene: TRBJ2-1; V gene: TRBV29-1; clone size: NA; D gene: NA; CDR3 protein: CSVTGSTNEQFF; CDR3 DNA: TGCAGCGTTACAGGGAGTACCAATGAGCAGTTCTTC
J gene: TRBJ2-7; V gene: TRBV6-5; clone size: NA; D gene: NA; CDR3 protein: CASSPQGLSSYEQYF; CDR3 DNA: TGTGCCAGCAGTCCCCAGGGATTGAGCTCCTACGAGCAGTACTTC
J gene: TRBJ2-7; V gene: TRBV7-9; clone size: NA; D gene: NA; CDR3 protein: CASSASVYEQYF; CDR3 DNA: TGTGCCAGCAGCGCTAGCGTCTACGAGCAGTACTTC
J gene: TRBJ2-5; V gene: TRBV5-1; clone size: once; D gene: NA; CDR3 protein: CASLRETQYF; CDR3 DNA: TGCGCCAGTCTGAGAGAGACCCAGTACTTC
J gene: TRBJ2-7; V gene: TRBV7-9; clone size: once; D gene: NA; CDR3 protein: CASSFPSSYEQYF; CDR3 DNA: TGTGCCAGCAGCTTTCCCAGCTCCTACGAGCAGTACTTC
J gene: TRBJ2-7; V gene: TRBV5-6; clone size: NA; D gene: TRBD2; CDR3 protein: CASSLDPSGSIYEQYF; CDR3 DNA: TGTGCCAGCAGCTTGGATCCTAGCGGGAGTATCTACGAGCAGTACTTC
J gene: TRBJ1-5; V gene: TRBV7-8; clone size: NA; D gene: NA; CDR3 protein: CASSLGGYGGNQPQHF; CDR3 DNA: TGTGCCAGCAGTCTTGGGGGCTACGGGGGCAATCAGCCCCAGCATTTT
J gene: TRBJ2-7; V gene: TRBV7-9; clone size: NA; D gene: TRBD2; CDR3 protein: CASSTRLAGVYEQYF; CDR3 DNA: TGTGCCAGCAGCACCCGACTAGCGGGAGTCTACGAGCAGTACTTC
J gene: TRBJ2-7; V gene: TRBV6-1; clone size: NA; D gene: NA; CDR3 protein: CASSEVPHGTVGEQYF; CDR3 DNA: TGTGCCAGCAGTGAAGTCCCCCACGGGACTGTTGGCGAGCAGTACTTC
J gene: TRBJ2-1; V gene: TRBV6-1; clone size: few; D gene: TRBD2; CDR3 protein: CASSGGLARNEQFF; CDR3 DNA: TGTGCCAGCAGTGGGGGACTAGCACGCAATGAGCAGTTCTTC
J gene: TRBJ2-7; V gene: TRBV11-2; clone size: NA; D gene: TRBD2; CDR3 protein: CASSFERGGSYEQYF; CDR3 DNA: TGTGCCAGCAGCTTCGAGCGGGGGGGATCCTACGAGCAGTACTTC
J gene: TRBJ2-1; V gene: TRBV27; clone size: NA; D gene: TRBD2; CDR3 protein: CASILAGGLKNEQFF; CDR3 DNA: TGTGCCAGCATACTAGCGGGAGGTCTGAAGAATGAGCAGTTCTTC
J gene: TRBJ1-2; V gene: TRBV7-9; clone size: NA; D gene: NA; CDR3 protein: CASSLRGGDSRYGYTF; CDR3 DNA: TGTGCCAGCAGCTTAAGGGGGGGAGATTCTCGCTATGGCTACACCTTC
J gene: TRBJ1-2; V gene: TRBV7-9; clone size: few; D gene: TRBD1; CDR3 protein: CSSSLAAGQDYGYTF; CDR3 DNA: TGTTCCAGCAGCTTAGCCGCGGGACAGGACTATGGCTACACCTTC
J gene: TRBJ1-1; V gene: TRBV10-3; clone size: NA; D gene: NA; CDR3 protein: CAISEPAGIEAFF; CDR3 DNA: TGTGCCATCAGTGAGCCGGCGGGGATCGAAGCTTTCTTT
J gene: TRBJ2-5; V gene: TRBV6-5; clone size: NA; D gene: TRBD1; CDR3 protein: CASSYKNRGYQETQYF; CDR3 DNA: TGTGCCAGCAGTTATAAAAACAGGGGGTACCAAGAGACCCAGTACTTC
J gene: TRBJ1-1; V gene: TRBV5-1; clone size: few; D gene: TRBD1; CDR3 protein: CASSLDRDTEAFF; CDR3 DNA: TGCGCCAGCAGCCTTGACAGGGACACTGAAGCTTTCTTT
J gene: TRBJ2-1; V gene: TRBV27; clone size: NA; D gene: NA; CDR3 protein: CASSLLGYNEQFF; CDR3 DNA: TGTGCCAGCAGCCTACTAGGTTACAATGAGCAGTTCTTC
J gene: TRBJ1-1; V gene: TRBV27; clone size: NA; D gene: NA; CDR3 protein: CASTLGGEAFF; CDR3 DNA: TGTGCCAGCACCCTAGGGGGTGAAGCTTTCTTT
J gene: TRBJ1-5; V gene: TRBV6-5; clone size: few; D gene: NA; CDR3 protein: CASSSDPEVGTQHF; CDR3 DNA: TGTGCCAGCAGTTCCGATCCGGAGGTGGGGACCCAGCATTTT
J gene: TRBJ1-4; V gene: TRBV5-6; clone size: few; D gene: TRBD1; CDR3 protein: CASSPEGTANEKLFF; CDR3 DNA: TGTGCCAGCAGCCCCGAGGGGACAGCCAATGAAAAACTGTTTTTT
J gene: TRBJ1-2; V gene: TRBV27; clone size: NA; D gene: TRBD1; CDR3 protein: CASSLLGGGRDYGYTF; CDR3 DNA: TGTGCCAGCAGTTTGTTAGGGGGCGGCCGGGACTATGGCTACACCTTC
J gene: TRBJ2-3; V gene: TRBV6-5; clone size: NA; D gene: NA; CDR3 protein: CASREGGADTQYF; CDR3 DNA: TGTGCCAGCAGGGAGGGGGGGGCAGATACGCAGTATTTT
J gene: TRBJ1-2; V gene: TRBV7-9; clone size: NA; D gene: TRBD1; CDR3 protein: CSSSPRTGRDYGYTF; CDR3 DNA: TGTTCCAGCAGCCCGAGGACAGGCAGGGACTATGGCTACACCTTC
J gene: TRBJ2-7; V gene: TRBV15; clone size: once; D gene: TRBD2; CDR3 protein: CATSRLPGGGNEGEQYF; CDR3 DNA: TGTGCCACCAGCAGACTTCCCGGGGGGGGGAATGAGGGCGAGCAGTACTTC
J gene: TRBJ2-5; V gene: TRBV10-3; clone size: NA; D gene: TRBD1; CDR3 protein: CAISESTRTGQETQYF; CDR3 DNA: TGTGCCATCAGTGAGTCGACTCGGACAGGGCAAGAGACCCAGTACTTC
J gene: TRBJ2-7; V gene: TRBV19; clone size: NA; D gene: TRBD1; CDR3 protein: CASRGQGRTYEQYF; CDR3 DNA: TGTGCCAGTAGGGGACAGGGGAGAACCTACGAGCAGTACTTC
J gene: TRBJ2-7; V gene: TRBV28; clone size: NA; D gene: TRBD1; CDR3 protein: CASSFGQGAREQYF; CDR3 DNA: TGTGCCAGCAGTTTCGGACAGGGGGCGAGAGAGCAGTACTTC
J gene: TRBJ2-1; V gene: TRBV5-1; clone size: few; D gene: TRBD2; CDR3 protein: CASRDRLAGNNEQFF; CDR3 DNA: TGCGCCAGCAGAGACCGACTAGCGGGAAACAATGAGCAGTTCTTC
J gene: TRBJ2-6; V gene: TRBV2; clone size: NA; D gene: NA; CDR3 protein: CASSYSYSGANVLTF; CDR3 DNA: TGTGCCAGCAGTTATAGTTATTCTGGGGCCAACGTCCTGACTTTC
J gene: TRBJ2-7; V gene: TRBV27; clone size: NA; D gene: NA; CDR3 protein: CASSFGQYYEQYF; CDR3 DNA: TGTGCCAGCAGTTTCGGACAGTACTACGAGCAGTACTTC
J gene: TRBJ2-3; V gene: TRBV14; clone size: NA; D gene: TRBD2; CDR3 protein: CASSRSSGSGEDTQYF; CDR3 DNA: TGTGCCAGCAGCCGCAGTAGCGGGAGTGGTGAAGATACGCAGTATTTT
J gene: TRBJ1-2; V gene: TRBV28; clone size: once; D gene: TRBD1; CDR3 protein: CATTGGTGYTF; CDR3 DNA: TGTGCCACGACAGGGGGCACTGGCTACACCTTC
J gene: TRBJ2-5; V gene: TRBV11-2; clone size: NA; D gene: TRBD1; CDR3 protein: CASSLGTGETQYF; CDR3 DNA: TGTGCCAGCAGCCTCGGGACAGGGGAGACCCAGTACTTC
J gene: TRBJ2-1; V gene: TRBV28; clone size: NA; D gene: NA; CDR3 protein: CASSLGQGWNNEQFF; CDR3 DNA: TGTGCCAGCAGTTTAGGCCAGGGTTGGAACAATGAGCAGTTCTTC
J gene: TRBJ2-1; V gene: TRBV11-3; clone size: NA; D gene: TRBD2; CDR3 protein: CASSLEGGTSGRAGEQFF; CDR3 DNA: TGTGCCAGCAGCTTAGAGGGGGGGACTAGCGGGAGGGCCGGTGAGCAGTTCTTC
J gene: TRBJ2-1; V gene: TRBV5-1; clone size: few; D gene: TRBD2; CDR3 protein: CASSRGLAGGPSSSHEQFF; CDR3 DNA: TGCGCCAGCAGCAGAGGACTAGCGGGAGGCCCTAGTTCCTCCCATGAGCAGTTCTTC
J gene: TRBJ1-5; V gene: TRBV6-5; clone size: NA; D gene: TRBD1; CDR3 protein: CASSWDRDGNQPQHF; CDR3 DNA: TGTGCCAGCAGTTGGGACAGGGACGGCAATCAGCCCCAGCATTTT
J gene: TRBJ2-3; V gene: TRBV21-1; clone size: NA; D gene: NA; CDR3 protein: CASSKFGQGASPDTQYF; CDR3 DNA: NA
J gene: TRBJ2-1; V gene: TRBV21-1; clone size: NA; D gene: NA; CDR3 protein: CASSKAGGPMDEQFF; CDR3 DNA: TGTGCCAGCAGCAAGGCGGGAGGGCCCATGGATGAGCAGTTCTTC
J gene: TRBJ2-5; V gene: TRBV6-6; clone size: NA; D gene: TRBD1; CDR3 protein: CASSLGGAWETQYF; CDR3 DNA: TGTGCCAGCAGTTTAGGGGGCGCCTGGGAGACCCAGTACTTC
J gene: TRBJ2-7; V gene: TRBV10-2; clone size: NA; D gene: TRBD2; CDR3 protein: CASSESGGRGEQYF; CDR3 DNA: TGCGCCAGCAGTGAGTCCGGCGGGAGGGGGGAGCAGTACTTC
J gene: TRBJ2-1; V gene: TRBV28; clone size: NA; D gene: NA; CDR3 protein: CASSFSGNHNEQFF; CDR3 DNA: TGTGCCAGCAGTTTTTCAGGGAACCACAATGAGCAGTTCTTC
J gene: TRBJ1-3; V gene: TRBV28; clone size: NA; D gene: NA; CDR3 protein: CASSLVYPPAGNTIYF; CDR3 DNA: TGTGCCAGCAGTTTAGTGTACCCCCCGGCTGGAAACACCATATATTTT
J gene: TRBJ2-1; V gene: TRBV6-1; clone size: NA; D gene: TRBD2; CDR3 protein: CASSARSGRSNEQFF; CDR3 DNA: TGTGCCAGCAGTGCCCGGAGCGGGAGAAGCAATGAGCAGTTCTTC
J gene: TRBJ1-3; V gene: TRBV28; clone size: NA; D gene: TRBD1; CDR3 protein: CASYAGGSGNTIYF; CDR3 DNA: TGTGCCAGTTACGCAGGGGGCTCTGGAAACACCATATATTTT
J gene: TRBJ2-3; V gene: TRBV5-1; clone size: NA; D gene: TRBD2; CDR3 protein: CASRLAGPDTQYF; CDR3 DNA: TGCGCCAGCCGACTAGCGGGACCAGATACGCAGTATTTT
J gene: TRBJ1-3; V gene: TRBV6-1; clone size: once; D gene: NA; CDR3 protein: CASSEAGGWGNTIYF; CDR3 DNA: TGTGCCAGCAGTGAAGCTGGAGGATGGGGAAACACCATATATTTT
J gene: TRBJ1-2; V gene: TRBV28; clone size: NA; D gene: TRBD1; CDR3 protein: CASSGQGYGYTF; CDR3 DNA: TGTGCCAGCAGTGGACAGGGTTATGGCTACACCTTC
J gene: TRBJ2-7; V gene: TRBV7-2; clone size: few; D gene: NA; CDR3 protein: CASSSAGMRIYEQYF; CDR3 DNA: TGTGCCAGCAGCTCGGCCGGGATGAGAATCTACGAGCAGTACTTC
J gene: TRBJ1-1; V gene: TRBV7-9; clone size: NA; D gene: NA; CDR3 protein: CASSPFAGNTEAFF; CDR3 DNA: TGTGCCAGCAGCCCTTTTGCGGGGAACACTGAAGCTTTCTTT
J gene: TRBJ2-1; V gene: TRBV27; clone size: few; D gene: TRBD2; CDR3 protein: CASSQASGPSYNEQFF; CDR3 DNA: TGTGCCAGCAGCCAGGCTAGCGGCCCCTCCTACAATGAGCAGTTCTTC
J gene: TRBJ2-7; V gene: TRBV7-9; clone size: NA; D gene: NA; CDR3 protein: CASSQDSPFPYEQYF; CDR3 DNA: TGTGCCAGCAGCCAGGACAGTCCTTTCCCCTACGAGCAGTACTTC